This T cell receptor (beta chain) was identified in a study of immune evolution from preneoplasia to lung adenocarcinoma. Study outcomes and limitations: KRAS-mutant nodules had the highest T cell clonality.

Sequencing was performed with immunoSEQ multiplex PCR; in TCRdb, only in-frame clones are kept and a portion is missing. Of some 7,800 clones in the sample, 72% are singletons; the top ten hold 11%. There are 13 residues in the CDR3. Per germline, CDR1 SGHVS and CDR2 FQNEAQ. V was pared by 2 bases and J by 6 bases, with 8 bases between. With regard to this clone: The antigen is unknown.

Sequenced material: FFPE lung adenocarcinoma in situ tissue. The chain carries TRBV7-8 and TRBJ1-5, with D hard to call. The receptor was derived from a donor older than 65 with lung adenocarcinoma. Some clones in this sample may be carry-over from other donors' samples. The DNA for the CDR3 is TGTGCCAGCAGCTTATCAACGGCTCAGCCCCAGCATTTT. Protein: CASSLSTAQPQHF.